What follows describes a single TCR beta chain. Its antigen is not identified. Germline V CDR1 and CDR2: MNHNS, SASEGT. Trimming left V 1 base short and J 4 bases short, with 8 bases between. CDR3 size: 14 residues. TCRdb keeps only in-frame clones here, not all; method: immunoSEQ multiplex PCR. The profile shows tens of thousands of clones, roughly nine tenths of them singletons. This sample is part of a study of T cell responses to AZD1222 COVID-19 vaccine. Broader study findings: Researchers report vaccine-associated CD4 TCRs spanning spike, with dominance at 160-218 and 743-854. White British donors predominated, females outnumbered males, and clonal diversity was possibly underestimated.

The genes are TRBV6-1 and TRBJ1-3; D is uncertain. This TCR was recovered from an adult in good health. The sequencing used peripheral blood, collected on day 0 of AZD1222 vaccination. DNA for the CDR3: TGTGCCAGCAGTGAAGTTCTCGGCGGAAACACCATATATTTT. Protein sequence: CASSEVLGGNTIYF.